This T cell receptor beta chain was obtained from a study of blood T cell repertoires in COVID-19. TCRdb's copy holds only in-frame clones and misses some; the assay was immunoSEQ multiplex PCR. The profile shows fewer than 350,000 clones, 80% to 90% of them singletons. Sequencing was done on a sample of peripheral blood. The clonotype comes from a woman aged 70-85 years with COVID-19, enrolled during active disease.

The chain's CDR3 is CASSPWSPGQGSDTQYF. Written as DNA, the CDR3 is TGTGCCAGCAGCCCATGGTCACCGGGACAGGGGTCAGATACGCAGTATTTT. The V call is TRBV11-2, the J call TRBJ2-3, with 10 bases that match TRBD1. Germline V CDR1 and CDR2: SGHAT, FQNNGV. This CDR3 region has 17 residues. V dropped 5 bases and J dropped 4; count of bases not matched to a gene: 12.